Presented here are 4 T cell receptor beta chains from one specimen sequenced in a study of cytomegalovirus exposure and HLA in healthy donors. The PCR was carried out with 60 Vbeta primers and 13 Jbeta primers. The method was immunoSEQ multiplex PCR; TCRdb's version includes in-frame clones alone and lacks a portion of them. The repertoire includes around 150,000 clones, nearly 80% of them detected once, and less than 1.1% sits in the top ten. Specimen: PBMCs. These receptor sequences come from a male donor in good health and CMV-seronegative.

The chain joins TRBV6-6 to TRBJ2-7; 11 nucleotides align to TRBD1. With 8 bases clipped from V and 5 bases from J, the junction kept 5 bases outside the gene matches. Per germline, CDR1 MNHNY and CDR2 SVGAGI (reference sequence). This CDR3 region has 13 residues. CDR3 nucleotides: TGTGCCAGCCGGGACAGGGGGGCGGACGAGCAGTACTTC. It translates to CASRDRGADEQYF.

V is TRBV30 and J is TRBJ2-2; D is unresolved. This CDR3 spans 13 amino acids. Germline lookup yields CDR1 GTSNPN and CDR2 SVGIG (reference sequence). Trimming removed 0 bases at V and 5 bases at J, with 7 bases between. The CDR3 protein is CAWSVTGTGELFF. CDR3 nucleotides: TGTGCCTGGAGTGTGACTGGGACCGGGGAGCTGTTTTTT.

V gene TRBV20-1 combines with J gene TRBJ1-2; D uncertain. This CDR3 contains 11 residues. V was clipped by 0 bases and J by 10 bases, with 9 bases between them. Per germline, CDR1 DFQATT and CDR2 SNEGSKA (reference sequence). CDR3 DNA: TGCAGTGCTAGAGATGAGGGTCCCTACACCTTC. Translating gives CSARDEGPYTF.

The V call is TRBV5-6, the J call TRBJ1-2; 8 bases line up with TRBD1. CDR3 length: 14 amino acids. Germline CDR1 SGHDT, CDR2 YYEEEE. After removal of 3 bases from V and 4 bases from J, the junction contained 5 bases not matched to a gene. CDR3 coding DNA: TGTGCCAGCAGCTCTGGACAGGGAATCTATGGCTACACCTTC. Its protein is CASSSGQGIYGYTF. Drawing the rest from reference TRBV5-6 and TRBJ1-2, the complete variable domain is DAGVTQSPTHLIKTRGQQVTLRCSPKSGHDTVSWYQQALGQGPQFIFQYYEEEERQRGNFPDRFSGHQFPNYSSELNVNALLLGDSALYLCASSSGQGIYGYTFGSGTRLTVV.